This is a list of T cell receptor beta chains from one sample in a study of neurological immune-mediated disorders. TCRdb passed the 5' RACE reads through MiXCR, listing each CDR3 protein once. The sample carries 70,000 or so distinct CDR3 sequences, roughly 3.1% recorded once. Sequenced: PBMCs. The receptors were gathered from a woman between 50 and 59 years old with multiple sclerosis. CDR3s include the opening cysteine and the closing phenylalanine or tryptophan. The order of the fields is J gene, V gene, D gene, clone size, CDR3 protein, CDR3 DNA. D genes are given only for firm matches. Clone size appears in some rows only: once, few, many, or a class for an expanded clone.

>TRBJ1-1|TRBV7-2|-|many
CASSFWGGTEAFF
TGTGCCAGCAGCTTTTGGGGAGGGACTGAAGCTTTCTTT
>TRBJ1-2|TRBV20-1|TRBD1|many
CSAPTGTGIYGYTF
TGCAGTGCACCGACCGGGACAGGGATCTATGGCTACACCTTC
>TRBJ1-3|TRBV19|-|many
CALEGQAGNTIYF
TGTGCCCTTGAGGGGCAGGCTGGAAACACCATATATTTT
>TRBJ2-5|TRBV29-1|-|many
CSVVLGGETQYF
TGCAGCGTGGTATTGGGGGGAGAGACCCAGTACTTC
>TRBJ2-4|TRBV7-8|-|many
CASSLGPSQGRWDIQYF
TGTGCCAGCAGCTTAGGCCCTAGCCAGGGGCGATGGGACATTCAGTACTTC
>TRBJ2-3|TRBV6-5|-|many
CASSYGQTSTDTQYF
TGTGCCAGCAGTTACGGGCAAACTAGCACAGATACGCAGTATTTT
>TRBJ2-1|TRBV5-1|-|many
CASSLVRGREQFF
TGCGCCAGCAGCTTGGTACGGGGGCGTGAGCAGTTCTTC
>TRBJ2-1|TRBV7-6|TRBD2|-
CASSLVPSGQGLYEQFF
TGTGCCAGCAGCTTAGTTCCTAGCGGGCAGGGGTTATATGAGCAGTTCTTC
>TRBJ2-3|TRBV7-2|TRBD2|many
CATSLSWVGRADTQYF
TGTGCCACGTCTTTGTCTTGGGTCGGGAGGGCAGATACGCAGTATTTT
>TRBJ2-1|TRBV7-8|TRBD2|many
CASSLVELAGERYEQFF
TGTGCCAGCAGCTTAGTCGAACTAGCGGGAGAGAGGTATGAGCAGTTCTTC
>TRBJ1-5|TRBV6-5|-|many
CASSTGQSNQPQHF
TGTGCCAGCAGTACCGGACAGAGCAATCAGCCCCAGCATTTT
>TRBJ2-5|TRBV29-1|-|-
CSVVFGGNQETQYF
TGCAGCGTTGTCTTCGGCGGAAACCAAGAGACCCAGTACTTC
>TRBJ2-1|TRBV27|TRBD2|-
CTSSLSVGLGIHEQFF
TGCACCAGCAGTTTATCGGTGGGACTAGGCATCCATGAGCAGTTCTTC
>TRBJ1-1|TRBV7-8|-|many
CASSLGFGLQAFF
TGTGCCAGCAGCTTAGGGTTCGGTCTCCAAGCTTTCTTT
>TRBJ1-2|TRBV7-9|TRBD1|many
CASSSTGDDYGYTF
TGTGCCAGCAGCTCCACAGGGGATGACTATGGCTACACCTTC
>TRBJ2-6|TRBV6-2/TRBV6-3|-|many
CASSYNSGANVLTF
TGTGCCAGCAGTTACAACTCTGGGGCCAACGTCCTGACTTTC
>TRBJ2-5|TRBV5-1|-|many
CASSLGGWSVETQYF
TGCGCCAGCAGCTTGGGGGGGTGGAGTGTGGAGACCCAGTACTTC
>TRBJ1-4|TRBV24-1|-|many
CATSDLGHDEKLFF
TGTGCCACCAGTGATTTGGGTCACGATGAAAAACTGTTTTTT
>TRBJ1-6|TRBV20-1|-|many
CSAWPPGLYNSPLHF
TGCAGTGCTTGGCCCCCGGGGCTCTATAATTCACCCCTCCACTTT
>TRBJ2-1|TRBV28|TRBD2|many
CASSFVRLAGNNEQFF
TGTGCCAGCAGTTTTGTTAGGCTAGCGGGAAACAATGAGCAGTTCTTC
>TRBJ2-7|TRBV29-1|-|few
CSVGSYEQYF
TGCAGCGTGGGAAGTTACGAGCAGTACTTC
>TRBJ2-1|TRBV6-5|TRBD1|many
CASRSGTGYNEQFF
TGTGCCAGCAGGTCCGGGACAGGGTACAATGAGCAGTTCTTC
>TRBJ2-5|TRBV29-1|-|many
CSVEFIRGGETQYF
TGCAGCGTTGAATTTATTCGTGGAGGAGAGACCCAGTACTTC
>TRBJ1-1|TRBV7-8|-|many
CASSFQTEAFF
TGTGCCAGCAGCTTCCAGACAGAAGCTTTCTTT
>TRBJ1-2|TRBV29-1|-|many
CSVDGERALYYGYTF
TGCAGCGTTGACGGGGAGAGGGCTCTCTACTATGGCTACACCTTC
>TRBJ2-2|TRBV3-1|-|many
CASSQEWPGTGELFF
TGTGCCAGCAGCCAAGAGTGGCCGGGGACCGGGGAGCTGTTTTTT
>TRBJ1-2|TRBV20-1|TRBD1|many
CSANHAGGNYGYTF
TGCAGTGCTAACCATGCAGGGGGGAACTATGGCTACACCTTC
>TRBJ2-2|TRBV5-1|TRBD1|many
CASSVMPGQGNTGELFF
TGCGCCAGCAGCGTCATGCCGGGACAGGGAAACACCGGGGAGCTGTTTTTT
>TRBJ2-7|TRBV6-2/TRBV6-3|-|many
CASSTTQRASYEQYF
TGTGCCAGCAGCACTACGCAGCGGGCTTCCTACGAGCAGTACTTC
>TRBJ1-2|TRBV6-5|TRBD1|few
CASSRDRAYGYTF
TGTGCCAGCAGCAGGGACAGGGCCTATGGCTACACCTTC
>TRBJ1-5|TRBV7-2|-|many
CASSPASYSNQPQHF
TGTGCCAGCAGCCCGGCCTCGTATAGCAATCAGCCCCAGCATTTT
>TRBJ2-5|TRBV20-1|-|many
CSAISEQETQYF
TGCAGTGCCATTAGCGAACAAGAGACCCAGTACTTC
>TRBJ2-3|TRBV11-2|-|many
CASSLSPRDTQYF
TGTGCCAGCAGCTTATCTCCCCGGGATACGCAGTATTTT
>TRBJ2-1|TRBV27|TRBD2|many
CASSPGLAGGISYNEQFF
TGTGCCAGCAGTCCGGGACTAGCGGGAGGGATCTCCTACAATGAGCAGTTCTTC
>TRBJ2-3|TRBV4-3|TRBD2|many
CASSQDGVAGGPYKTQYF
TGCGCCAGCAGCCAAGATGGGGTCGCGGGGGGCCCCTACAAAACGCAGTATTTT
>TRBJ1-4|TRBV5-1|-|many
CASSFATENEKLFF
TGCGCCAGCAGCTTCGCGACAGAGAATGAAAAACTGTTTTTT
>TRBJ2-1|TRBV24-1|TRBD2|many
CATSDSGLSGSPIGAEQFF
TGTGCCACCAGTGATTCGGGACTTAGCGGGAGCCCGATCGGCGCTGAGCAGTTCTTC
>TRBJ1-4|TRBV19|-|many
CASSMPPEKLFF
TGTGCCAGTAGTATGCCGCCAGAAAAACTGTTTTTT
>TRBJ2-1|TRBV24-1|-|medium-sized
CATSDPMTGSYNEQFF
TGTGCCACCAGTGACCCAATGACAGGCTCCTACAATGAGCAGTTCTTC
>TRBJ1-1|TRBV6-5|TRBD1|many
CASRTGETEAFF
TGTGCCAGCAGGACAGGGGAAACTGAAGCTTTCTTT
>TRBJ2-5|TRBV5-1|-|many
CASSLAGAQETQYF
TGCGCCAGCAGCTTGGCCGGCGCTCAAGAGACCCAGTACTTC
>TRBJ1-5|TRBV18|-|many
CASSPDKNQPQHF
TGTGCCAGCTCACCCGACAAGAATCAGCCCCAGCATTTT
>TRBJ2-7|TRBV7-2|-|many
CASSLVAGNNEQYF
TGTGCCAGCAGCTTAGTTGCGGGGAACAACGAGCAGTACTTC
>TRBJ2-3|TRBV18|-|many
CASSPDPEWTDTQYF
TGTGCCAGCTCACCAGACCCGGAGTGGACAGATACGCAGTATTTT
>TRBJ2-7|TRBV5-6|TRBD2|many
CASSLDGTSGSYEQYF
TGTGCCAGCAGCTTGGACGGGACTAGCGGGTCCTACGAGCAGTACTTC
>TRBJ1-5|TRBV15|-|many
CATSSLGGLNQPQHF
TGTGCCACCAGCAGTCTCGGGGGCCTCAATCAGCCCCAGCATTTT
>TRBJ2-7|TRBV12-3/TRBV12-4|TRBD1|many
CASSMTGPLYEQYF
TGTGCCAGCAGTATGACAGGGCCCCTCTACGAGCAGTACTTC